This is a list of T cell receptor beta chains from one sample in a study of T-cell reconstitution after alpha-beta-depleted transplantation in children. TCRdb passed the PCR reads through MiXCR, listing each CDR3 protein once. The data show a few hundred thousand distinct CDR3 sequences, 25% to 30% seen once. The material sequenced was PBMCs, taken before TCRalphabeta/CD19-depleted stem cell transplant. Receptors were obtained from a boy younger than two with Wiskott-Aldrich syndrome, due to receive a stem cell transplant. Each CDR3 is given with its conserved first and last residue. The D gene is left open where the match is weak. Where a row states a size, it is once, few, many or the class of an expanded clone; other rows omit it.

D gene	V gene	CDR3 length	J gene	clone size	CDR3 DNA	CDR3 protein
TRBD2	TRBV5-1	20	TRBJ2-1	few	TGCGCCAGCAGCTTATCGGGACTAGCGGGGCTTACAAGCCCCTACAATGAGCAGTTCTTC	CASSLSGLAGLTSPYNEQFF
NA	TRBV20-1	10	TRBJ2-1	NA	TGCAGTGCTAAGAAGTATGAGCAGTTCTTC	CSAKKYEQFF
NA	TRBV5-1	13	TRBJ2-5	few	TGCGCCAGCAGCTTATTCTACTCAGAGACCCAGTACTTC	CASSLFYSETQYF
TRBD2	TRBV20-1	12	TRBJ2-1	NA	TGCAGTGCTAGAGGGACTAGCAGTGAGCAGTTCTTC	CSARGTSSEQFF
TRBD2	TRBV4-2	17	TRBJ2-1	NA	TGTGCCAGCAGCCAAGAAGGACTAGCGGGAGGAGGAAATGAGCAGTTCTTC	CASSQEGLAGGGNEQFF
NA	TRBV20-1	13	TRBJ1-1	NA	TGCAGTGCTAGTCTCGGATTCAACACTGAAGCTTTCTTT	CSASLGFNTEAFF
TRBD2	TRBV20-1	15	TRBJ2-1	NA	TGCAGTGCCACGTCACTAGCGGGCTCCTACAATGAGCAGTTCTTC	CSATSLAGSYNEQFF
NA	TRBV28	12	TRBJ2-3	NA	TGTGCCAGCAGTTTATTTCGGTATACGCAGTATTTT	CASSLFRYTQYF
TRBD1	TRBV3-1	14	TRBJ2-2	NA	TGTGCCAGCAGCCAAATACAGGGGTCCGGGGAGCTGTTTTTT	CASSQIQGSGELFF
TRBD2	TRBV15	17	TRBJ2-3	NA	TGTGCCACCAGCAGATCCCTAGCGGGAATGTTGACAGATACGCAGTATTTT	CATSRSLAGMLTDTQYF
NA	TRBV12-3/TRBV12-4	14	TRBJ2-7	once	TGTGCCAGCAGTTTAGGAGGCGGGGCGTGGGAGCAGTACTTC	CASSLGGGAWEQYF
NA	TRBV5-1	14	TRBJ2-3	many	TGTGCCAGCAGTTTACGGGGGAGCACAGATACGCAGTATTTT	CASSLRGSTDTQYF
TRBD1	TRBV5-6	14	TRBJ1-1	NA	TGTGCCAGCAGCTCGGGACAGGTGCGGACTGAAGCTTTCTTT	CASSSGQVRTEAFF
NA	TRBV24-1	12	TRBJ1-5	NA	TGTGCCTCTATGGTGCAGGGGCAGCCCCAGCATTTT	CASMVQGQPQHF
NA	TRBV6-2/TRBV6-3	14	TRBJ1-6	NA	TGTGCCAGCACCCTACCTCAAGGCACCTCACCCCTCCACTTT	CASTLPQGTSPLHF
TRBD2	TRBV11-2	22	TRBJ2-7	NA	TGTGCCAGCAGCTTAGAATCGCCCCGCCGCGGGGGTACGGGAGGGAGCTCCTACGAGCAGTACTTC	CASSLESPRRGGTGGSSYEQYF
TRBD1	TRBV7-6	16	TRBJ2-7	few	TGTGCCAGCAGCTTAGCGCTGGGGACAGGGGCCTACGAGCAGTACTTC	CASSLALGTGAYEQYF
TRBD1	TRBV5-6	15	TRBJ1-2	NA	TGTGCCAGCAGCTTGGTGATAACAGGGGACTATGGCTACACCTTC	CASSLVITGDYGYTF
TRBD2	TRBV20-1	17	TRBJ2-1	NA	TGCAGTGCTAGAGCTCCCTGGGCTAGCGGGAGGGCGTGTGAGCAGTTCTTC	CSARAPWASGRACEQFF
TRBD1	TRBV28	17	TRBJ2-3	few	TGTGCCAGCAGTTCCGTCTTTGACAGGGGAAAATCGGATACGCAGTATTTT	CASSSVFDRGKSDTQYF
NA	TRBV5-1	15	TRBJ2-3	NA	TGCGCCAGCAGCGCACGGATTAGTGGGACAGATACGCAGTATTTT	CASSARISGTDTQYF
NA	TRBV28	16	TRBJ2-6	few	TGTGCCAGCAGGGACCTCGGGAGCTCTGGGGCCAACGTCCTGACTTTC	CASRDLGSSGANVLTF
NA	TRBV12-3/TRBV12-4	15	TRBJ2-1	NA	TGTGCCAGCACACCGGAGGCTCTAAACAACAATGAGCAGTTCTTC	CASTPEALNNNEQFF
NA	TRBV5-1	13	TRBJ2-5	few	TGCGCCAGCAGCTTGGTAGCGCGAGAGACCCAGTACTTC	CASSLVARETQYF
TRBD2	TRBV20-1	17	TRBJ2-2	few	TGCAGTGCCCGCCGTGGGGGCGGGAGGGCATATACCGGGGAGCTGTTTTTT	CSARRGGGRAYTGELFF
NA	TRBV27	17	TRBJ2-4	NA	TGTGCCAGCAGTTCCGACGGACGCAGGAGAGCCAAAAACATTCAGTACTTC	CASSSDGRRRAKNIQYF
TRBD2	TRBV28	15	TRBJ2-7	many	TGTGCCAGCAGTATGGGACTAGCTGAGGAGTACGAGCAGTACTTC	CASSMGLAEEYEQYF
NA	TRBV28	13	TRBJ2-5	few	TGTGCCAGCACCATGGGGGGGGCTGAGACCCAGTACTTC	CASTMGGAETQYF
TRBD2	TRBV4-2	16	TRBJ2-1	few	TGTGCCAGCAGCCAAGAGTCGGGAGGCGCCTACAATGAGCAGTTCTTC	CASSQESGGAYNEQFF
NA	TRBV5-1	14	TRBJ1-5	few	TGCGCCAGCAGCCCGACCCAGGGTAGCCAGCCCCAGCATTTT	CASSPTQGSQPQHF
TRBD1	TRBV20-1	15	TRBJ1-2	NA	TGCAGTGCTAGAGCCTTCGGACAGGACAACTATGGCTACACCTTC	CSARAFGQDNYGYTF
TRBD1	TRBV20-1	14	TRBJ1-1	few	TGCAGTGCTAGGAATTCCAGGGGGACCACTGAAGCTTTCTTT	CSARNSRGTTEAFF
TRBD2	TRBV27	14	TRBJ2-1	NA	TGTGCCAGCAGTTGGCGGGAGCCCTACAATGAGCAGTTCTTC	CASSWREPYNEQFF
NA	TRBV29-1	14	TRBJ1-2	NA	TGCAGCGTTGAAAGCGGGCGACAGTTCTATGGCTACACCTTC	CSVESGRQFYGYTF
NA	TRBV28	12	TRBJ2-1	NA	TGTGCCAGCAGCCCGGAGACCCGTCGGCAGTTCTTC	CASSPETRRQFF
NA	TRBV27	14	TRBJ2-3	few	TGTGCCAGCAGTCCAACTATGGGTACAGATACGCAGTATTTT	CASSPTMGTDTQYF
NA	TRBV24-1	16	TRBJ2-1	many	TGTGCCACCAGTGATGGGACCAGGGGAGCGGACAATGAGCAGTTCTTC	CATSDGTRGADNEQFF
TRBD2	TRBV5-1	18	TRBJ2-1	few	TGCGCCAGCAGCTCTGCTCCATTAGCGGGAGGGCCCTACAATGAGCAGTTCTTC	CASSSAPLAGGPYNEQFF
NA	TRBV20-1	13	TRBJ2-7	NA	TGCAGTGCTAATCGGGGTAGGGGCTACGAGCAGTACTTC	CSANRGRGYEQYF
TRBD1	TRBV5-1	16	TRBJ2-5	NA	TGCGCCAGCAGCGTGGGGGTACAGGGGACAGGGGAGACCCAGTACTTC	CASSVGVQGTGETQYF
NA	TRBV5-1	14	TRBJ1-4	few	TGCGCCAGCAGCCCCGGGACGGGAAATGAAAAACTGTTTTTT	CASSPGTGNEKLFF
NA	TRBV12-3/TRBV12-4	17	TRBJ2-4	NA	TGTGCCAGCACCCTCCTGGGGGGAGGAATAGCCAAAAACATTCAGTACTTC	CASTLLGGGIAKNIQYF
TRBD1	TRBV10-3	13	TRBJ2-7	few	TGTGCCATCAGTGAGACCTCAGGGGGCGCCCCGTACTTC	CAISETSGGAPYF
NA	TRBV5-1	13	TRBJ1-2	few	TGCGCCAGCAGCCTAACCACTGCCCAGGGCTACACCTTC	CASSLTTAQGYTF
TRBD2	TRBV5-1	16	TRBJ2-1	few	TGCGCCAGCAGCTTTGGTTTGACTAGCGGCTACAATGAGCAGTTCTTC	CASSFGLTSGYNEQFF
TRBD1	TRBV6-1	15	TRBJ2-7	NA	TGTGCCAGCAGACGACTTACAGGGGACTCCTACGAGCAGTACTTC	CASRRLTGDSYEQYF
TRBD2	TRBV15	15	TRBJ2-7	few	TGTGCCACCAGCAGAGAGGCTAGCGGGAGCTACGAGCAGTACTTC	CATSREASGSYEQYF
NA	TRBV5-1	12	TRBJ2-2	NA	TGCGCCAGCATGGAGGGCCCCGGGGAGCTGTTTTTT	CASMEGPGELFF
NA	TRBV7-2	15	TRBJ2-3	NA	TGTGCCAGCAGCGTATCTAGCAGGCGCACAGATACGCAGTATTTT	CASSVSSRRTDTQYF
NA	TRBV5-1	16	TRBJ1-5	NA	TGCGCCAGCAGCTTGGGGCCAGGTCCTAGCAATCAGCCCCAGCATTTT	CASSLGPGPSNQPQHF
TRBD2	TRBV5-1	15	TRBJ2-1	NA	TGCGCCAGCAGCTTAACGATAGCGGGCCTCAATGAGCAGTTCTTC	CASSLTIAGLNEQFF
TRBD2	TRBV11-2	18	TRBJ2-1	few	TGTGCCAGCAGCTCCCTAGCGGGAGGGGTAGGGGCCTACAATGAGCAGTTCTTC	CASSSLAGGVGAYNEQFF
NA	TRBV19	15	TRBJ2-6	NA	TGTGCCAGTAGTATGAGGAGCTCTGGGGCCAACGTCCTGACTTTC	CASSMRSSGANVLTF